A selection of T cell receptor beta chains follows, all from one sample in a study of cytomegalovirus exposure and HLA in healthy donors. TCRdb keeps only in-frame clones here, not all; method: immunoSEQ multiplex PCR. The sample carries over 200,000 clones, roughly 84% recorded once. Sequencing used PBMCs. Receptors originate from a woman aged 18-29 years in good health and CMV-seropositive. CDR3s include the opening cysteine and the closing phenylalanine or tryptophan. Each record gives: clone size, D gene, V gene, J gene, CDR3 DNA, CDR3 protein. The D gene is left open where the match is weak. Size is stated for part of the rows, as once, few or many counts, or as a class when the clone is expanded.

clone size: NA
D gene: NA
V gene: TRBV5-1
J gene: TRBJ2-3
CDR3 DNA: TGCGCCAGCAGCTGGGAGTTGGATACGCAGTATTTT
CDR3 protein: CASSWELDTQYF

clone size: few
D gene: TRBD1
V gene: TRBV7-2
J gene: TRBJ1-5
CDR3 DNA: TGTGCCAGCAGCTCGACAGGGGTCGGGAGCAATCAGCCCCAGCATTTT
CDR3 protein: CASSSTGVGSNQPQHF

clone size: NA
D gene: NA
V gene: TRBV15
J gene: TRBJ1-2
CDR3 DNA: TGTGCCACCAGCAGAGACCGAGCGGGGAACTATGGCTACACCTTC
CDR3 protein: CATSRDRAGNYGYTF

clone size: few
D gene: TRBD1
V gene: TRBV6-5
J gene: TRBJ1-2
CDR3 DNA: TGTGCCAGCAGTTTCGGGGGACAGGGTAGCTATGGCTACACCTTC
CDR3 protein: CASSFGGQGSYGYTF

clone size: few
D gene: NA
V gene: TRBV29-1
J gene: TRBJ2-7
CDR3 DNA: TGCAGCGTTGGGGACATACCAACCACCTACGAGCAGTACTTC
CDR3 protein: CSVGDIPTTYEQYF

clone size: NA
D gene: NA
V gene: TRBV19
J gene: TRBJ2-7
CDR3 DNA: TGTGCCAGTAGTACCCCAGGGGTAAACTACGAGCAGTACTTC
CDR3 protein: CASSTPGVNYEQYF

clone size: NA
D gene: TRBD1
V gene: TRBV4-1
J gene: TRBJ2-7
CDR3 DNA: TGCGCCAGCAGCCAGACAGGGCCGGACTACGAGCAGTACTTC
CDR3 protein: CASSQTGPDYEQYF

clone size: NA
D gene: TRBD1
V gene: TRBV28
J gene: TRBJ2-7
CDR3 DNA: TGTGCCAGCAGTTTATCTTCCAGGGGGCTTTACGAGCAGTACTTC
CDR3 protein: CASSLSSRGLYEQYF

clone size: NA
D gene: NA
V gene: TRBV9
J gene: TRBJ2-1
CDR3 DNA: TGTGCCAGCAGCGTAGCGGAGAGCTCCTACAATGAGCAGTTCTTC
CDR3 protein: CASSVAESSYNEQFF

clone size: NA
D gene: NA
V gene: TRBV27
J gene: TRBJ1-5
CDR3 DNA: TGTGCCAGCAGTTTCCTCGGGGGGGCGCTGGGGGCCAATCAGCCCCAGCATTTT
CDR3 protein: CASSFLGGALGANQPQHF

clone size: few
D gene: TRBD1
V gene: TRBV2
J gene: TRBJ1-5
CDR3 DNA: TGTGCCAGCAGTTACGACAGGGTTAGCAATCAGCCCCAGCATTTT
CDR3 protein: CASSYDRVSNQPQHF

clone size: NA
D gene: NA
V gene: TRBV7-9
J gene: TRBJ1-2
CDR3 DNA: TGTGCCAGCAGCCCAGTGGGCGACGCCGGCTATGGCTACACCTTC
CDR3 protein: CASSPVGDAGYGYTF

clone size: NA
D gene: TRBD2
V gene: TRBV30
J gene: TRBJ2-7
CDR3 DNA: TGTGCCTGGAGGGGAGGGTACCCCTCCTACGAGCAGTACTTC
CDR3 protein: CAWRGGYPSYEQYF

clone size: NA
D gene: TRBD2
V gene: TRBV6-1
J gene: TRBJ2-7
CDR3 DNA: TGTGCCAGCAGTGGGGTGGCTAGCGGATACACCTACGAGCAGTACTTC
CDR3 protein: CASSGVASGYTYEQYF

clone size: NA
D gene: NA
V gene: TRBV2
J gene: TRBJ2-7
CDR3 DNA: TGTGCCAGCAGTGTACAGGGACCATCCTACGAGCAGTACTTC
CDR3 protein: CASSVQGPSYEQYF

clone size: NA
D gene: NA
V gene: TRBV19
J gene: TRBJ2-2
CDR3 DNA: TGTGCCAGTAGTATGATTAGTACCGGGGAGCTGTTTTTT
CDR3 protein: CASSMISTGELFF

clone size: NA
D gene: TRBD1
V gene: TRBV7-9
J gene: TRBJ2-7
CDR3 DNA: TGTGCCAGCAGCTCGGACAGGCCAGCATACGAGCAGTACTTC
CDR3 protein: CASSSDRPAYEQYF

clone size: NA
D gene: NA
V gene: TRBV6-6
J gene: TRBJ2-7
CDR3 DNA: TGTGCCAGCAGGGGGGGGACAATAGTGTCCTACGAGCAGTACTTC
CDR3 protein: CASRGGTIVSYEQYF

clone size: NA
D gene: NA
V gene: TRBV5-6
J gene: TRBJ1-5
CDR3 DNA: TGTGCCAGCAGCTTGGTACACGGCAATCAGCCCCAGCATTTT
CDR3 protein: CASSLVHGNQPQHF

clone size: once
D gene: NA
V gene: TRBV29-1
J gene: TRBJ1-5
CDR3 DNA: TGCAGCGTTGCAGGGGCCACCCAAAATCAGCCCCAGCATTTT
CDR3 protein: CSVAGATQNQPQHF

clone size: NA
D gene: TRBD2
V gene: TRBV4-2
J gene: TRBJ2-5
CDR3 DNA: TGTGCCAGCAGCCAAGAACCTAGCGGGAGTGATCTGGAGACCCAGTACTTC
CDR3 protein: CASSQEPSGSDLETQYF

clone size: NA
D gene: NA
V gene: TRBV28
J gene: TRBJ1-1
CDR3 DNA: TGTGCCAGCAGTTCACAGGGCAGCGGCACTGAAGCTTTCTTT
CDR3 protein: CASSSQGSGTEAFF

clone size: NA
D gene: NA
V gene: TRBV28
J gene: TRBJ1-5
CDR3 DNA: TGTGCCAGCAGTGGGGGGGCAGGGCGTAATCAGCCCCAGCATTTT
CDR3 protein: CASSGGAGRNQPQHF

clone size: NA
D gene: TRBD2
V gene: TRBV4-2
J gene: TRBJ2-7
CDR3 DNA: TGTGCCAGCAGCCAAGATAGACTAGCGGCCTACGAGCAGTACTTC
CDR3 protein: CASSQDRLAAYEQYF

clone size: NA
D gene: TRBD2
V gene: TRBV9
J gene: TRBJ2-1
CDR3 DNA: TGTGCCAGCACCCCTTCACTAGCGGGAAATGAGCAGTTCTTC
CDR3 protein: CASTPSLAGNEQFF

clone size: NA
D gene: TRBD1
V gene: TRBV6-6
J gene: TRBJ1-4
CDR3 DNA: TGTGCCAGCAGTTACATACTCGACAGGGTATATGAAAAACTGTTTTTT
CDR3 protein: CASSYILDRVYEKLFF

clone size: NA
D gene: TRBD1
V gene: TRBV29-1
J gene: TRBJ2-7
CDR3 DNA: TGCAGCGTTGAGGCCGGGACAGGGGCAGGAGAGCAGTACTTC
CDR3 protein: CSVEAGTGAGEQYF

clone size: once
D gene: TRBD1
V gene: TRBV25-1
J gene: TRBJ1-5
CDR3 DNA: TGTGCCAGCAGTGGGACAGGGAGTCGCAATCAGCCCCAGCATTTT
CDR3 protein: CASSGTGSRNQPQHF

clone size: NA
D gene: TRBD1
V gene: TRBV5-1
J gene: TRBJ1-2
CDR3 DNA: TGCGCCAGCAGCTTGGCGGGACAGCAGTTGAACTATGGCTACACCTTC
CDR3 protein: CASSLAGQQLNYGYTF

clone size: NA
D gene: TRBD2
V gene: TRBV9
J gene: TRBJ2-5
CDR3 DNA: TGTGCCAGCAGCGAAGCGGGAGGGAGGGAGACCCAGTACTTC
CDR3 protein: CASSEAGGRETQYF

clone size: NA
D gene: NA
V gene: TRBV15
J gene: TRBJ1-5
CDR3 DNA: TGTGCCACCAGCGAATTGAGCCATCAGCCCCAGCATTTT
CDR3 protein: CATSELSHQPQHF

clone size: NA
D gene: NA
V gene: TRBV9
J gene: TRBJ1-2
CDR3 DNA: TGTGCCAGCAGCACCTGGGCAGGGCTTTCTTCTTATGGCTACACCTTC
CDR3 protein: CASSTWAGLSSYGYTF

clone size: NA
D gene: TRBD1
V gene: TRBV15
J gene: TRBJ1-1
CDR3 DNA: TGTGCCACCAGCCCACGACAGGGGGCGGGTGAAGCTTTCTTT
CDR3 protein: CATSPRQGAGEAFF